These 21 T cell receptor beta chains originate from one sample sequenced in a study. Tregs were sorted as CD4+CD25+CD127-/low cells. TCRdb reanalysed the 5' RACE reads using MiXCR and keeps one entry per CDR3 protein. The repertoire consists of about 40,000 distinct CDR3 sequences, with roughly 21% occurring once and the leading ten covering less than 5%. The specimen sequenced was Tregs sorted from blood. The receptors here all came from a female donor with breast cancer.

This clonotype has just a few counts. The chain uses TRBV28 and TRBJ2-3, with 10 bases fitting TRBD1. The CDR3 has 17 residues. The ends lost 5 bases at V and 4 bases at J; junction bases unmatched: 12. Looked up from germline, CDR1 is MDHEN and CDR2 is SYDVKM. The CDR3 loop reads CASSPSRTGGLADTQYF. Here the CDR3 DNA reads TGTGCCAGCAGTCCCTCCAGGACAGGGGGTCTCGCAGATACGCAGTATTTT.

The table lists this clonotype with a few counts. The chain links TRBV13 to TRBJ1-5; D gene uncertain. V was cut by 0 bases and J by 2 bases, with 5 bases left in between. The CDR3 covers 14 residues. Germline assignment: CDR1 PRHDT and CDR2 FYEKMQ (reference sequence). CDR3 sequence: CASSLGHRNQPQHF. CDR3 bases: TGTGCCAGCAGCTTAGGACACCGCAATCAGCCCCAGCATTTT.

The V and J genes are TRBV20-1 and TRBJ2-2; maybe TRBD2 (6 bases). This CDR3 is 14 amino acids long. CDR1 DFQATT and CDR2 SNEGSKA come from the germline V gene (reference sequence). The V end lost 6 bases, the J end lost 6 bases, and 17 bases lay between the germline ends. The CDR3: CSAEAGRGSGELFF. CDR3 bases: TGCAGTGCCGAGGCGGGACGGGGGTCCGGGGAGCTGTTTTTT.

J is TRBJ1-1 and V is TRBV30; no clear D. The CDR3 totals 11 residues. Looked up from germline, CDR1 is GTSNPN and CDR2 is SVGIG (reference sequence). The V gene lost 5 bases and the J gene lost 2 bases, with 6 bases spanning the gap. CDR3 in amino acids: CAWGPNTEAFF. In DNA form, the CDR3 reads TGTGCCTGGGGACCTAACACTGAAGCTTTCTTT.

In its sample, this clonotype was seen a few times. The chain employs TRBV5-1 and TRBJ1-4; no firm D call. The V gene's germline CDR1 is SGHRS and CDR2 YFSETQ. This CDR3 spans 15 amino acids. The V and J ends lost 0 bases and 5 bases respectively, with 11 bases between them. CDR3 residues: CASSLVGTRNEKLFF. The DNA for the CDR3 is TGCGCCAGCAGCTTGGTGGGAACCCGGAATGAAAAACTGTTTTTT.

This clonotype showed up just a few times. The chain uses TRBV7-9 and TRBJ2-3, with D tentatively TRBD1 or TRBD2 (5 bases each). Trimming removed 8 bases from V and 4 bases from J, with 16 bases in between. The CDR3 spans 14 residues. Germline CDR1 SEHNR, CDR2 FQNEAQ (reference sequence). CDR3 coding DNA: TGTGCCAGCCATCCGGGACGTCTGTCAGATACGCAGTATTTT. It encodes CASHPGRLSDTQYF.

This clonotype was detected a few times. This rearrangement joins TRBV4-2 to TRBJ2-1; 8 bases line up with TRBD2. CDR1 is LGHNA and CDR2 is YNFKEQ in the germline V gene. Unmatched junction bases numbered 8, after V lost 0 bases and J lost 7 bases. The CDR3 totals 16 residues. The DNA for the CDR3 is TGTGCCAGCAGCCAAGAGCGAGCGGGAGTTGGTAATGAGCAGTTCTTC. Translated, it gives CASSQERAGVGNEQFF.

This clonotype came up many times. This rearrangement joins TRBV28 to TRBJ1-1; possibly TRBD1 for D (5 bases). The CDR3 is 12 residues long. Looked up from germline, CDR1 is MDHEN and CDR2 is SYDVKM. V was pared by 6 bases and J by 8 bases, with 13 bases between. The CDR3 sequence is CASSYKGTEAFF. The DNA of the CDR3 is TGTGCCAGCAGCTATAAGGGGACGGAAGCTTTCTTT. Supplemented by reference TRBV28 and TRBJ1-1, the full variable domain reads DVKVTQSSRYLVKRTGEKVFLECVQDMDHENMFWYRQDPGLGLRLIYFSYDVKMKEKGDIPEGYSVSREKKERFSLILESASTNQTSMYLCASSYKGTEAFFGQGTRLTVV.

With respect to this clonotype: This sequence may be a read error, since a much larger clone differs from it by one base. The CDR3 DNA sequence: TGCGCCAGCAGCTTGAGAAGTGACCACCAAGAGACCCAGTACTTC. This sequence encodes CASSLRSDHQETQYF. The V and J genes are TRBV5-1 and TRBJ2-5, with D hard to call. The V and J ends lost 1 base and 0 bases respectively, with 10 bases between them. The CDR3 covers 15 residues. Germline V lookup: CDR1 SGHRS, CDR2 YFSETQ.

This clonotype was seen at least ten times. This chain joins TRBV7-3 and TRBJ2-1; 10 nucleotides match TRBD2. Germline V gene data show CDR1 as SGHTA and CDR2 as FQGTGA. The CDR3 extends over 16 amino acids. The ends lost 2 bases at V and 2 bases at J; junction bases unmatched: 3. CDR3 protein: CASSLGAGGPYNEQFF. CDR3 DNA: TGTGCCAGCAGCTTAGGAGCGGGAGGGCCCTACAATGAGCAGTTCTTC. The full variable domain, its missing parts supplied by reference TRBV7-3 and TRBJ2-1, is GAGVSQTPSNKVTEKGKYVELRCDPISGHTALYWYRQSLGQGPEFLIYFQGTGAADDSGLPNDRFFAVRPEGSVSTLKIQRTERGDSAVYLCASSLGAGGPYNEQFFGPGTRLTVL.

This clonotype was counted only a few times. V is TRBV5-4 and J is TRBJ2-7; perhaps TRBD1 as D (5 bases). V was shortened by 1 base and J by 3 bases, with 14 bases between the two germline ends. The CDR3 runs to 15 residues. Germline values: CDR1 SGHNT, CDR2 YYREEE (reference sequence). The CDR3 loop reads CASSLFGQGFYEQYF. The CDR3 DNA reads as TGTGCCAGCAGCTTGTTCGGCCAGGGTTTCTACGAGCAGTACTTC.

This clonotype is judged medium-sized (0.01 to 0.1%). The rearrangement joins TRBV5-1 to TRBJ2-2, with D unclear. From germline, CDR1 is SGHRS and CDR2 YFSETQ. The CDR3 loop spans 15 amino acids. The V gene lost 0 bases and the J gene lost 1 base, with 7 bases spanning the gap. CDR3 sequence reads: CASSLVAENTGELFF. In DNA form, the CDR3 reads TGCGCCAGCAGCTTGGTTGCCGAGAACACCGGGGAGCTGTTTTTT.

This chain joins TRBV27 and TRBJ2-7, with TRBD2 matching 11 bases. Germline V gene data show CDR1 as MNHEY and CDR2 as SMNVEV (reference sequence). Trimming removed 3 bases from V and 3 bases from J; junction bases left unmatched: 7. This CDR3 contains 16 residues. Here the CDR3 DNA reads TGTGCCAGCAGTTTGGGCGGACTAGCGGGTTTCTACGAGCAGTACTTC. Protein product: CASSLGGLAGFYEQYF.

This clonotype was picked up many times. V gene TRBV6-5 combines with J gene TRBJ1-1; D may be TRBD1 (6 bases). The V and J ends lost 4 bases and 0 bases respectively, with 12 bases between them. Germline V gene lookup returns CDR1 MNHEY and CDR2 SVGAGI. There are 15 residues in the CDR3. The CDR3: CASSSNRVLNTEAFF. CDR3 DNA: TGTGCCAGCAGTTCAAACAGGGTTTTGAACACTGAAGCTTTCTTT.

This clonotype was observed many times. The V gene is TRBV4-1, the J gene TRBJ2-3; unclear D gene. CDR1 and CDR2 (germline): MGHRA, YSYEKL. This CDR3 comprises 14 residues. The V and J ends lost 5 bases and 2 bases respectively, with 11 bases between them. The CDR3 DNA is TGCGCCAGCAGCAAGGGTATCTTCACAGATACGCAGTATTTT. This gives the protein CASSKGIFTDTQYF.

The sample holds a few counts of this clonotype. No conserved phenylalanine or tryptophan is present at the end of the CDR3, so a read error is the likely explanation. This chain uses TRBV9 with TRBJ1-1; weak D call: TRBD1 (6 bases). Germline CDR1 and CDR2: SGDLS and YYNGEE. V was cut by 3 bases and J by 2 bases, with 8 bases left in between. CDR3 length equals 13 residues. The CDR3 loop is CASSGTANTEAFS. CDR3 DNA: TGTGCCAGCAGCGGGACAGCTAACACTGAAGCTTTCTCT.

The gene calls are TRBV2 and TRBJ2-3; TRBD1 matches at 8 bases. Germline CDR1 SNHLY, CDR2 FYNNEI. V dropped 3 bases and J dropped 5; count of bases not matched to a gene: 7. This CDR3 contains 15 residues. The CDR3: CASSDGTGRGDTQYF. CDR3 sequence (DNA): TGTGCCAGCAGTGACGGGACAGGAAGGGGAGATACGCAGTATTTT.

This clonotype turned up a few times. The chain has TRBV5-4 and TRBJ2-7; D is perhaps TRBD2 (6 bases). The CDR3 runs to 13 residues. Germline V gene sequence: CDR1 SGHNT, CDR2 YYREEE (reference sequence). V lost 4 bases and J lost 4, with 12 bases in between. The CDR3 nucleotides are TGTGCCAGCAGCGGGGGACTGTTATACGAGCAGTACTTC. Residues: CASSGGLLYEQYF.

This sequence joins TRBV12-3 or TRBV12-4 and TRBJ2-2; D gene ambiguous. Trimming shortened V by 4 bases and J by 4 bases, and 7 bases separated the two germline ends. This CDR3 spans 13 amino acids. The CDR3 region is CASSWGFTGELFF. CDR3 DNA: TGTGCCAGCAGTTGGGGATTCACCGGGGAGCTGTTTTTT.

This clonotype was counted many times. The CDR3 DNA is TGTGCCAGCAGCCAAGCCCGGGGTTCCCAAGAGACCCAGTACTTC. It encodes CASSQARGSQETQYF. This chain joins TRBV14 and TRBJ2-5, with D perhaps matching TRBD2 (5 bases). This CDR3 region has 15 residues. V lost 1 base and J lost 1, with 10 bases in between. CDR1 and CDR2 from the germline V gene are SGHDN and FVKESK.

This clonotype has at least ten counts. The chain employs TRBV7-3 and TRBJ2-3; D not resolved. V lost 2 bases and J lost 2, with 5 bases in between. Germline loops: CDR1 SGHTA, CDR2 FQGTGA. This CDR3 spans 13 amino acids. The CDR3 reads CASSLATTDTQYF. Written as DNA, the CDR3 is TGTGCCAGCAGCTTAGCCACCACAGATACGCAGTATTTT. Full variable domain (outside the CDR3, taken from reference TRBV7-3 and TRBJ2-3): GAGVSQTPSNKVTEKGKYVELRCDPISGHTALYWYRQSLGQGPEFLIYFQGTGAADDSGLPNDRFFAVRPEGSVSTLKIQRTERGDSAVYLCASSLATTDTQYFGPGTRLTVL.